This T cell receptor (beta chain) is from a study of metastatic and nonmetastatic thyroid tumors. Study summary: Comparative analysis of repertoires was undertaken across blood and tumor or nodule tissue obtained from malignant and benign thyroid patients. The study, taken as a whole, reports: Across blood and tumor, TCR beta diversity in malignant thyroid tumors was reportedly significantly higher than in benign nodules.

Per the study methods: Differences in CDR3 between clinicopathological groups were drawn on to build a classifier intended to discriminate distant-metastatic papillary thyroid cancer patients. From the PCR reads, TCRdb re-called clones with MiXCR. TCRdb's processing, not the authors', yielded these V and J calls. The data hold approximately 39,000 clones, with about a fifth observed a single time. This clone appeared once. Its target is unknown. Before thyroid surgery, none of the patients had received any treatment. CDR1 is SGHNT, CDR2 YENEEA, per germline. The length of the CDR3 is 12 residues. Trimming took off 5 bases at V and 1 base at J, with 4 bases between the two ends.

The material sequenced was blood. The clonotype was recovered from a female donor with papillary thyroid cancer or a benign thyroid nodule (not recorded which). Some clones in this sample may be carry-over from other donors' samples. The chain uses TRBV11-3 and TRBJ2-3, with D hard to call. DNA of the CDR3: TGTGCCAGCAGCACCCGCACAGATACGCAGTATTTT. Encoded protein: CASSTRTDTQYF.